The T cell receptor beta chain described here comes from a study of technical replicates of blood from several donors. The repertoire was sequenced with immunoSEQ multiplex PCR; TCRdb's copy has only in-frame clones and lacks some. The sample records 90,000 or so clones, roughly 94% being singletons. The receptor comes from a human donor in good health. Sequencing was performed on T cells isolated from PBMCs.

In DNA form, the CDR3 reads TGCGCCAGCATGTCCGGGAGTATGAATGAGCAGTTCTTC. Its protein product is CASMSGSMNEQFF. The chain has TRBV4-1 and TRBJ2-1, with D perhaps TRBD2 (6 bases). V gave up 7 bases and J gave up 7 bases, with 14 bases separating them. Germline V gene lookup returns CDR1 MGHRA and CDR2 YSYEKL. The CDR3 spans 13 residues.